Presented here are 2 T cell receptor beta chains from one specimen sequenced in a study of shared clonotypes between healthy human individuals. The table came from immunoSEQ multiplex PCR; TCRdb's copy has only in-frame clones and leaves some out. Among more than 2,000,000 clones listed, approximately 90% were seen once. The sample taken for sequencing was naive CD4+ T cells sorted from blood. Sample subset: CD45RA+ positively selected. The receptors come from a man aged 18 to 29 in good health.

As concerns this clone: The same CDR3 also results from other DNA sequences found in this sample. This rearrangement joins TRBV2 to TRBJ1-5, with TRBD1 identical over 8 bases. Trimming at V came to 4 bases and at J to 7 bases, leaving 6 bases not matched to a gene. This CDR3 has 14 amino acids. Germline CDR1 is SNHLY and CDR2 is FYNNEI. The CDR3 region has the DNA TGTGCCAGCAGTGCCGGACAGGGCGGCCAGCCCCAGCATTTT. Translated: CASSAGQGGQPQHF. Full variable domain (missing parts from reference TRBV2 and TRBJ1-5): EPEVTQTPSHQVTQMGQEVILRCVPISNHLYFYWYRQILGQKVEFLVSFYNNEISEKSEIFDDQFSVERPDGSNFTLKIRSTKLEDSAMYFCASSAGQGGQPQHFGDGTRLSIL.

The genes are TRBV11-3 and TRBJ2-5, with 11 nucleotides matching TRBD1. The CDR3 has 14 residues. J lost 4 bases, V lost 5 bases, and 3 bases had no gene match. CDR1 and CDR2 (germline): SGHNT, YENEEA. CDR3 coding DNA: TGTGCCAGCAGCCTCGGGACAGGGGGAGAGACCCAGTACTTC. This codes for CASSLGTGGETQYF. The full variable domain, in which reference TRBV11-3 and TRBJ2-5 provide the parts outside the CDR3, is EAGVVQSPRYKIIEKKQPVAFWCNPISGHNTLYWYLQNLGQGPELLIRYENEEAVDDSQLPKDRFSAERLKGVDSTLKIQPAELGDSAVYLCASSLGTGGETQYFGPGTRLLVL.